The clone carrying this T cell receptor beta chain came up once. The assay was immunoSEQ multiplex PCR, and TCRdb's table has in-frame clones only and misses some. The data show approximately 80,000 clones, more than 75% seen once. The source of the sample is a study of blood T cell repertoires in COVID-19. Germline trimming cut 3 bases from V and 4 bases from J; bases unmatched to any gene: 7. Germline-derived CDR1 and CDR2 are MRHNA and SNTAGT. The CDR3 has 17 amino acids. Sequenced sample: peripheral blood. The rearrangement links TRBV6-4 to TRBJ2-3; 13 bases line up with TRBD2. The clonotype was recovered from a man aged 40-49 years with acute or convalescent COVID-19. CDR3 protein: CASSDRPGTSGADTQYF. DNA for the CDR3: TGTGCCAGCAGTGATCGCCCCGGGACTAGCGGGGCAGATACGCAGTATTTT.